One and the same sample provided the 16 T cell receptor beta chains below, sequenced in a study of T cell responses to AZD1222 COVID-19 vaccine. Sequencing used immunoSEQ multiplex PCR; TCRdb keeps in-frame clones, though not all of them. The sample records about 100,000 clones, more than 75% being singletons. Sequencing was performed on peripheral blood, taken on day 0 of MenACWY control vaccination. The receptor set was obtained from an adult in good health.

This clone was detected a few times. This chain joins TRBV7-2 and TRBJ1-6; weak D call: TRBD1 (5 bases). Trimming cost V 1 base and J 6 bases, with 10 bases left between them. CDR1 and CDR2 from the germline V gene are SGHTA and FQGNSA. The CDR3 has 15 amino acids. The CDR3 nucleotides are TGTGCCAGCAGCTTAGTTGGGGGGTCTAATTCACCCCTCCACTTT. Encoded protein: CASSLVGGSNSPLHF.

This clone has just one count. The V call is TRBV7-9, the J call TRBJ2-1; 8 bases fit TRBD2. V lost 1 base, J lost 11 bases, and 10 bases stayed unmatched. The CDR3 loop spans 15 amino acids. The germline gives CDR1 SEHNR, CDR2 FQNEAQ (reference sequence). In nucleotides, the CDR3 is TGTGCCAGCAGCTTAGTAAATAGCGGGATGGTCCAGCAGTTCTTC. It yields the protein CASSLVNSGMVQQFF.

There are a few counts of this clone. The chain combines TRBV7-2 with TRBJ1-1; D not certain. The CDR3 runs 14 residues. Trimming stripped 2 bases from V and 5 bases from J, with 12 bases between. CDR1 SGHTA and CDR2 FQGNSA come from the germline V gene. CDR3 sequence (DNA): TGTGCCAGCAGCTTATCTGGTGGATGGACTGAAGCTTTCTTT. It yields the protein CASSLSGGWTEAFF. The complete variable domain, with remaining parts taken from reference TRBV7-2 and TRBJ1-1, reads GAGVSQSPSNKVTEKGKDVELRCDPISGHTALYWYRQSLGQGLEFLIYFQGNSAPDKSGLPSDRFSAERTGGSVSTLTIQRTQQEDSAVYLCASSLSGGWTEAFFGQGTRLTVV.

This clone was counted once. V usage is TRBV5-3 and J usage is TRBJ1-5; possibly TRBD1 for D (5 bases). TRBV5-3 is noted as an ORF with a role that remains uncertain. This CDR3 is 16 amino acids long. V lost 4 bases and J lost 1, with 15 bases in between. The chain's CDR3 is CARSPQSGGSNQPQHF. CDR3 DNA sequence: TGTGCCAGAAGCCCACAGTCCGGGGGGAGCAATCAGCCCCAGCATTTT.

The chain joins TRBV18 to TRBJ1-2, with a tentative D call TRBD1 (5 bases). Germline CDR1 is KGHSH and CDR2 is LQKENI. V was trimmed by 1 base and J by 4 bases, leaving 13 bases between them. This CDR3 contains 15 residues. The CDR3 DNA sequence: TGTGCCAGCTCACCACAAGGGGCCGCCGGCTATGGCTACACCTTC. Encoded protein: CASSPQGAAGYGYTF.

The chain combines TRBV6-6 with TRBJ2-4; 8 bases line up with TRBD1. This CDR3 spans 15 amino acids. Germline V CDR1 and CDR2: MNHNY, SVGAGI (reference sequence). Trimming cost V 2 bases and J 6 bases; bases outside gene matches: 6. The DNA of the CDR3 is TGTGCCAGCAGTTACCCCAAGGACAGGGTAAACATTCAGTACTTC. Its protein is CASSYPKDRVNIQYF.

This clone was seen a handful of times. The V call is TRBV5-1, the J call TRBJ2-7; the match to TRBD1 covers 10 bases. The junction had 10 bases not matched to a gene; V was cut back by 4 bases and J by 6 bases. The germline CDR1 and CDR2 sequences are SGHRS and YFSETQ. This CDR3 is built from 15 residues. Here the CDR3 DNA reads TGCGCCAGCAGCCCCCCGAGGACAGGGGGTTCCGAGCAGTACTTC. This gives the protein CASSPPRTGGSEQYF. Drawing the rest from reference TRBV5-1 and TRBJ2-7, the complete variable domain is KAGVTQTPRYLIKTRGQQVTLSCSPISGHRSVSWYQQTPGQGLQFLFEYFSETQRNKGNFPGRFSGRQFSNSRSEMNVSTLELGDSALYLCASSPPRTGGSEQYFGPGTRLTVT.

The CDR3 here is CSDPTDYGYTF. In DNA form, the CDR3 reads TGCAGCGACCCGACAGACTATGGCTACACCTTC. This chain joins TRBV29-1 and TRBJ1-2, with D possibly TRBD1 on 5 matching bases. The germline CDR1 and CDR2 sequences are SQVTM and ANQGSEA. The V and J ends lost 7 bases and 3 bases respectively, with 9 bases between them. This CDR3 has 11 residues.

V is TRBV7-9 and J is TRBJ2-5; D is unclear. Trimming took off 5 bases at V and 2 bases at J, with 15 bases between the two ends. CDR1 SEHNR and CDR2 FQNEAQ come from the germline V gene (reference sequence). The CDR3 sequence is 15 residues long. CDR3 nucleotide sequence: TGTGCCAGCAGCATAACCGGAACGCCGCAAGAGACCCAGTACTTC. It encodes CASSITGTPQETQYF.

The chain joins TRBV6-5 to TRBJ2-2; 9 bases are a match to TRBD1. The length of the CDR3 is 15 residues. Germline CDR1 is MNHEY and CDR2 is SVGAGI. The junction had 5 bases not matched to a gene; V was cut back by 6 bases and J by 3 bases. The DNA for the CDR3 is TGTGCCAGCAGCCCCGGGACAGGGTACACCGGGGAGCTGTTTTTT. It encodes CASSPGTGYTGELFF.

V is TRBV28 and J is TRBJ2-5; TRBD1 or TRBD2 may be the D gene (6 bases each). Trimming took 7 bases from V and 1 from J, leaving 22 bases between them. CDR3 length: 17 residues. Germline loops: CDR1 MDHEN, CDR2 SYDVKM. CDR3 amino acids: CASMQLPGGPSQETQYF. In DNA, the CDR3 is TGTGCCAGCATGCAACTCCCCGGGGGCCCCTCCCAAGAGACCCAGTACTTC.

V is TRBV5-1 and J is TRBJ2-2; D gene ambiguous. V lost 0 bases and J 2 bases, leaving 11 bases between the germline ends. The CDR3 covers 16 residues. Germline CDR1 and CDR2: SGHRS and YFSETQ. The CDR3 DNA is TGCGCCAGCAGCTTGGGAGATGGCGGTAACACCGGGGAGCTGTTTTTT. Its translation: CASSLGDGGNTGELFF.

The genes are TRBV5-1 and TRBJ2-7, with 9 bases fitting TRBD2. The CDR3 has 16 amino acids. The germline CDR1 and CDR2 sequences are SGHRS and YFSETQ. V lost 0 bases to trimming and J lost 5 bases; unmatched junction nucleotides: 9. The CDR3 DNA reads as TGCGCCAGCAGCTTGGCCCCAGCGGGGGGAGTAGACGAGCAGTACTTC. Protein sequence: CASSLAPAGGVDEQYF. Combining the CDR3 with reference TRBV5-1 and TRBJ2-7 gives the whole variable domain KAGVTQTPRYLIKTRGQQVTLSCSPISGHRSVSWYQQTPGQGLQFLFEYFSETQRNKGNFPGRFSGRQFSNSRSEMNVSTLELGDSALYLCASSLAPAGGVDEQYFGPGTRLTVT.

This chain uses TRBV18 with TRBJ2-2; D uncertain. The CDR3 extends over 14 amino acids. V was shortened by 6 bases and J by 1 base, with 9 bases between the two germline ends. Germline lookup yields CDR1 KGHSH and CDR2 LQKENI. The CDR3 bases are TGTGCCAGCTCCCCATCCCGGAACACCGGGGAGCTGTTTTTT. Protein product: CASSPSRNTGELFF.

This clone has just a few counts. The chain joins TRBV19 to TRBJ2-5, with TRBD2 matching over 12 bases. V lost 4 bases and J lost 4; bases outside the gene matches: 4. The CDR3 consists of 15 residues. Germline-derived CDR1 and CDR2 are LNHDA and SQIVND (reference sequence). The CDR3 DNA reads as TGTGCCAGTAGTAAGACTAGCGGGAGTGGAGAGACCCAGTACTTC. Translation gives CASSKTSGSGETQYF.

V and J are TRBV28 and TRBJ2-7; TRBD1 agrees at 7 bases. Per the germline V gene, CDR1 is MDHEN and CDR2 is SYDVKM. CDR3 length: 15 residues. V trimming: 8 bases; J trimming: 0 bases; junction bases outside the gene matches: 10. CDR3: CASRYHRGSSYEQYF. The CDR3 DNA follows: TGTGCCAGCCGATACCACAGGGGAAGCTCCTACGAGCAGTACTTC.